This T cell receptor beta chain comes out of a study of T cells after posttransplantation cyclophosphamide. Measured with immunoSEQ multiplex PCR; TCRdb has only the in-frame clones, and not every one. Among 2,500 to 3,500 clones listed, around 57% were seen once. Study outcomes and limitations: Recipient CMV seropositivity and CMV reactivation strongly tracked TRB clonality. Later post-transplant blood repertoires were often dominated by donor CD8+ memory clones.

On the day of bone marrow donation, the related graft donor provided peripheral blood. Notes on this clone: Its antigen is not identified.

The receptor was isolated from a woman aged 25 to 39 in good health and a related stem cell transplant donor. The sequencing sample was made of memory CD8+ T cells sorted from blood.

CDR3 bases: TGTGCCACCAGCAGAGAGACCGGGACTGGGGCCAACGTCCTGACTTTC. Translated: CATSRETGTGANVLTF. The rearrangement links TRBV15 to TRBJ2-6; possibly TRBD2 for D (5 bases). The CDR3 has 16 residues. Trimming shortened V by 0 bases and J by 2 bases, and 8 bases separated the two germline ends. Germline V gives CDR1 LNHNV, CDR2 YYDKDF (reference sequence).